These 27 T cell receptor beta chains originate from one sample sequenced in a study of cytomegalovirus exposure and HLA in healthy donors. Researchers ran the PCR with 60 Vbeta and 13 Jbeta primers. Sequenced by immunoSEQ multiplex PCR; TCRdb stores in-frame clones only, minus some. Of roughly 97,000 clones in the sample, around 79% were seen once. Material for sequencing was PBMCs. The receptors stem from a man in his sixties in good health and CMV-seropositive.

This chain connects TRBV7-2 to TRBJ1-1, with D tentatively TRBD1 (6 bases). This CDR3 is built from 16 residues. V lost 1 base to trimming and J lost 1 base, with 13 bases between them. The V gene's germline CDR1 is SGHTA and CDR2 FQGNSA. The CDR3 here is CASSLVSIQGNTEAFF. The DNA of the CDR3 is TGTGCCAGCAGCTTAGTCTCGATACAGGGGAACACTGAAGCTTTCTTT.

The chain has TRBV9 and TRBJ2-1, with TRBD2 matching 11 bases. This CDR3 is 17 amino acids long. CDR1 SGDLS and CDR2 YYNGEE come from the germline V gene. J lost 0 bases, V lost 2 bases, and 4 bases had no gene match. The CDR3 protein is CASSVRSGGGSYNEQFF. CDR3 bases: TGTGCCAGCAGCGTTCGTAGCGGGGGGGGCTCCTACAATGAGCAGTTCTTC.

This clone has more than one count but fewer than ten. The rearrangement links TRBV4-3 to TRBJ2-7, with a weak D call TRBD2 (6 bases). The CDR3 is made up of 13 amino acids. The ends were cut back, 1 base at V and 6 bases at J, with 10 bases in the middle. From germline, CDR1 is LGHNA and CDR2 YSLEER. For the CDR3, the DNA is TGCGCCAGCAGCCAAGTACGGGGGTCCGAGCAGTACTTC. Translating gives CASSQVRGSEQYF.

This chain joins TRBV6-1 and TRBJ2-5; 9 nucleotides line up with TRBD1. The J call may be incorrect, as the DNA end agrees better with TRBJ2-7. The CDR3 is 14 amino acids. Per the germline V gene, CDR1 is MNHNS and CDR2 is SASEGT. This CDR3 reads CASSEETGGYEQYF. As DNA, the CDR3 is TGTGCCAGCAGTGAAGAGACAGGGGGCTACGAGCAGTACTTC.

CDR3 DNA sequence: TGTGCCAGCAGCTCCGGGATCGTAAGTACCTACGGGCAGTACTTC. Protein product: CASSSGIVSTYGQYF. The rearrangement uses TRBV5-4 and TRBJ2-5; TRBD2 is a possible D gene (5 bases). The CDR3 extends over 15 amino acids. Germline CDR1 and CDR2: SGHNT and YYREEE (reference sequence). V lost 3 bases and J lost 11, with 23 bases in between. The variable domain in full, completed from reference TRBV5-4 and TRBJ2-5, reads ETGVTQSPTHLIKTRGQQVTLRCSSQSGHNTVSWYQQALGQGPQFIFQYYREEENGRGNFPPRFSGLQFPNYSSELNVNALELDDSALYLCASSSGIVSTYGQYFGPGTRLLVL.

The chain links TRBV18 to TRBJ1-4; no clear D gene. Germline CDR1 reads KGHSH; CDR2 reads LQKENI. Trimming stripped 6 bases from V and 7 bases from J, with 12 bases between. The CDR3 totals 13 residues. DNA of the CDR3: TGTGCCAGCTCCCCCGGACTGGGTGAAAAACTGTTTTTT. Translation: CASSPGLGEKLFF.

The V call is TRBV7-7, the J call TRBJ2-3; D may be TRBD2 (5 bases). V lost 5 bases and J 4 bases, leaving 10 bases between the germline ends. From germline, CDR1 is SSHAT and CDR2 FNYEAQ (reference sequence). The CDR3 sequence is 13 residues long. The CDR3 protein is CASSRGFSDTQYF. Here the CDR3 DNA reads TGTGCCAGCAGCCGGGGATTTTCAGATACGCAGTATTTT.

This clone was counted a few times. This sequence joins TRBV5-4 and TRBJ1-1, with TRBD1 matching over 10 bases. The CDR3 totals 17 residues. V lost 0 bases and J lost 1; bases outside the gene matches: 6. Germline loops: CDR1 SGHNT, CDR2 YYREEE (reference sequence). Here the CDR3 reads CASSLGGQGIGNTEAFF. CDR3 nucleotides: TGTGCCAGCAGCTTGGGGGGACAGGGGATTGGGAACACTGAAGCTTTCTTT.

The chain recombines TRBV23-1 with TRBJ1-6, with D uncertain. TRBV23-1 is given ORF status, its function remaining uncertain. V was trimmed by 2 bases and J by 9 bases, leaving 23 bases between them. CDR3 length: 18 amino acids. In nucleotides, the CDR3 is TGCGCCAGCAGTCAACCGCTAGCACGAAATCGGTTCGGTTCACCCCTCCACTTT. This translates into CASSQPLARNRFGSPLHF.

This clone was seen once. The chain recombines TRBV13 with TRBJ2-5; D is possibly TRBD1 (7 bases). The CDR3 is 13 amino acids. Trimming removed 5 bases at V and 5 bases at J, with 12 bases between. Germline CDR1 reads PRHDT; CDR2 reads FYEKMQ (reference sequence). CDR3: CASSETGRETQYF. DNA for the CDR3: TGTGCCAGCAGCGAGACAGGGAGGGAGACCCAGTACTTC.

This clone was seen a single time. The genes are TRBV19 and TRBJ2-3; 8 nucleotides line up with TRBD1. Germline CDR1 and CDR2: LNHDA and SQIVND (reference sequence). The V and J ends lost 7 bases and 6 bases, in that order; junction bases with no gene match: 9. There are 14 residues in the CDR3. The DNA for the CDR3 is TGTGCCAGTACAGACAGGGGAGTGAGGGATACGCAGTATTTT. Amino acids: CASTDRGVRDTQYF. Variable domain in full (rest from reference TRBV19 and TRBJ2-3): DGGITQSPKYLFRKEGQNVTLSCEQNLNHDAMYWYRQDPGQGLRLIYYSQIVNDFQKGDIAEGYSVSREKKESFPLTVTSAQKNPTAFYLCASTDRGVRDTQYFGPGTRLTVL.

The chain is built from TRBV5-1 and TRBJ2-1; no clear D. Germline-derived CDR1 and CDR2 are SGHRS and YFSETQ. Between the trimmed V and J ends, which lost 1 base and 6 bases, there was a span of 11 bases. This CDR3 has 14 residues. The CDR3 sequence is CASSLRAGSNEQFF. CDR3 DNA: TGCGCCAGCAGCTTGCGTGCAGGCTCCAATGAGCAGTTCTTC. Combining the CDR3 with reference TRBV5-1 and TRBJ2-1 gives the whole variable domain KAGVTQTPRYLIKTRGQQVTLSCSPISGHRSVSWYQQTPGQGLQFLFEYFSETQRNKGNFPGRFSGRQFSNSRSEMNVSTLELGDSALYLCASSLRAGSNEQFFGPGTRLTVL.

The chain combines TRBV5-4 with TRBJ2-7, with TRBD1 identical over 9 bases. CDR3 length: 13 residues. From germline, CDR1 is SGHNT and CDR2 YYREEE (reference sequence). V was clipped by 4 bases and J by 6 bases; unmatched bases: 5. The CDR3 protein is CASSRDREGEQYF. The DNA of the CDR3 is TGTGCCAGCAGCCGGGACAGGGAGGGCGAGCAGTACTTC.

This sequence joins TRBV29-1 and TRBJ1-2; possible D gene TRBD1, 5 bases. The CDR3 runs to 13 residues. V lost 3 bases and J lost 4, with 12 bases in between. Germline CDR1 SQVTM, CDR2 ANQGSEA. This CDR3 reads CSVDGGVGYGYTF. In nucleotides, the CDR3 is TGCAGCGTTGATGGGGGGGTAGGCTATGGCTACACCTTC. Supplemented by reference TRBV29-1 and TRBJ1-2, the full variable domain reads SAVISQKPSRDICQRGTSLTIQCQVDSQVTMMFWYRQQPGQSLTLIATANQGSEATYESGFVIDKFPISRPNLTFSTLTVSNMSPEDSSIYLCSVDGGVGYGYTFGSGTRLTVV.

The chain uses TRBV7-3 and TRBJ2-3; D might be TRBD2 (6 bases). Trimming removed 4 bases from V and 4 bases from J, with 9 bases in between. Per germline, CDR1 SGHTA and CDR2 FQGTGA. CDR3 length: 13 residues. The DNA for the CDR3 is TGTGCCAGCAGCTCGGACTACTCAGATACGCAGTATTTT. Amino acid sequence: CASSSDYSDTQYF.

V is TRBV30 and J is TRBJ1-1, with TRBD1 identical over 8 bases. The germline CDR1 and CDR2 sequences are GTSNPN and SVGIG (reference sequence). The CDR3 is made up of 14 amino acids. J gave up 7 bases and V 0 bases, and 7 bases lay outside the gene matches. The CDR3 loop reads CAWSVLSGQGEAFF. CDR3 DNA sequence: TGTGCCTGGAGTGTACTTTCCGGACAGGGTGAAGCTTTCTTT.

The chain couples TRBV2 to TRBJ2-2; D possibly corresponds to TRBD2 (5 bases). This CDR3 spans 15 amino acids. Per the germline V gene, CDR1 is SNHLY and CDR2 is FYNNEI. V shed 6 bases and J shed 0 bases, with 11 bases lying between them. The CDR3 region has the DNA TGTGCCAGCAGGGCCTCCGGGGCGAACACCGGGGAGCTGTTTTTT. It yields the protein CASRASGANTGELFF.

The J gene is TRBJ2-5, the V gene TRBV9, with D possibly being TRBD2 (7 bases). V gave up 0 bases and J gave up 5 bases, with 17 bases separating them. CDR1 SGDLS and CDR2 YYNGEE come from the germline V gene. This CDR3 region has 16 residues. This chain's CDR3 is CASSVEGGGWGETQYF. CDR3 coding DNA: TGTGCCAGCAGCGTAGAGGGGGGGGGCTGGGGGGAGACCCAGTACTTC.

This clone was found a few times. J is TRBJ2-5 and V is TRBV9, with 9 bases aligning to TRBD2. CDR1 is SGDLS and CDR2 is YYNGEE in the germline V gene. The CDR3 runs to 18 residues. V trimming: 0 bases; J trimming: 3 bases; junction bases outside the gene matches: 12. CDR3 region: CASSVAPGGGGIKETQYF. DNA of the CDR3: TGTGCCAGCAGCGTAGCTCCCGGCGGGGGGGGTATAAAAGAGACCCAGTACTTC.

In this sample, this clone turned up a few times. This chain connects TRBV6-5 to TRBJ2-7; 9 positions match TRBD2. The germline CDR1 and CDR2 sequences are MNHEY and SVGAGI. V gave up 0 bases and J gave up 2 bases; unmatched junction bases: 2. The CDR3 has 15 amino acids. The CDR3 DNA reads TGTGCCAGCAGTTACTCGGTAGCGGGGGCCTACGAGCAGTACTTC. Amino acid sequence: CASSYSVAGAYEQYF.

For this clone: Mismatch with germline at one junction end may stem from a read error. The DNA of the CDR3 is TGTGCCAGCAGATTAGGGGGGGGAGTGGCAGAGACCCAGTACTTC. Its translation: CASRLGGGVAETQYF. The chain is built from TRBV7-7 and TRBJ2-5; tentative D call: TRBD2 (7 bases). CDR1 is SSHAT and CDR2 is FNYEAQ in the germline V gene (reference sequence). This CDR3 comprises 15 residues.

This sequence joins TRBV19 and TRBJ2-6, with 7 bases that match TRBD2. This CDR3 is built from 15 residues. V shed 8 bases and J 2 bases; nucleotides not matched to a gene: 6. Germline CDR1 and CDR2: LNHDA and SQIVND (reference sequence). Written as DNA, the CDR3 is TGTGCCAGTTGGGGAGGGGAGGCTGGGGCCAACGTCCTGACTTTC. Protein product: CASWGGEAGANVLTF.

The table lists this clone with a few counts. This chain joins TRBV30 and TRBJ2-7; no definite D call. The CDR3 covers 13 residues. V was cut by 3 bases and J by 3 bases, with 12 bases left in between. Germline CDR1 and CDR2: GTSNPN and SVGIG (reference sequence). The CDR3 nucleotides are TGTGCCTGGAGCCCCATTGGGCGCTACGAGCAGTACTTC. Protein sequence: CAWSPIGRYEQYF.

The chain has TRBV7-2 and TRBJ2-7; 10 bases line up with TRBD2. CDR3 size: 15 residues. V gave up 3 bases and J gave up 0 bases; unmatched junction bases: 2. Germline CDR1 SGHTA, CDR2 FQGNSA. The CDR3 coding sequence is TGTGCCAGCAGCTTTAGCGGGGGGCCCTCCTACGAGCAGTACTTC. It specifies CASSFSGGPSYEQYF.

The chain links TRBV5-1 to TRBJ2-2; 13 nucleotides agree with TRBD2. Germline V gene sequence: CDR1 SGHRS, CDR2 YFSETQ. V lost 3 bases, J lost 10 bases, and 6 bases stayed unmatched. This CDR3 has 15 amino acids. In nucleotides, the CDR3 is TGCGCCAGCAGCTCCGGACTAGCGGGGGCCGTGGAGCTGTTTTTT. Protein: CASSSGLAGAVELFF.

The gene calls are TRBV7-9 and TRBJ1-5; D uncertain. The CDR3 sequence is 14 residues long. Germline loops: CDR1 SEHNR, CDR2 FQNEAQ (reference sequence). V was trimmed by 3 bases and J by 2 bases, leaving 8 bases between them. This CDR3 is CASSLDSGNQPQHF. For the CDR3, the DNA is TGTGCCAGCAGCTTGGACTCAGGCAATCAGCCCCAGCATTTT. The complete variable domain, with remaining parts taken from reference TRBV7-9 and TRBJ1-5, reads DTGVSQNPRHKITKRGQNVTFRCDPISEHNRLYWYRQTLGQGPEFLTYFQNEAQLEKSRLLSDRFSAERPKGSFSTLEIQRTEQGDSAMYLCASSLDSGNQPQHFGDGTRLSIL.

The genes are TRBV5-6 and TRBJ1-1, with 7 positions matching TRBD1. Germline values: CDR1 SGHDT, CDR2 YYEEEE. The CDR3 consists of 13 residues. J was trimmed by 5 bases and V by 5 bases; bases with no gene match: 6. CDR3 protein: CASRTGMGTEAFF. The CDR3 nucleotides are TGTGCCAGCAGGACAGGGATGGGGACTGAAGCTTTCTTT.